These T cell receptor beta chains were read from a single sample in a study of T cells expressing NK-cell markers. With the 5' RACE reads reprocessed, TCRdb shows one record per CDR3 protein and no DNA. The listing contains under 200,000 distinct CDR3 sequences. The sequencing input was blood T cells: a sorted CD56 or NKG2C T cell subset, CD4+ or CD8+ T cells, or bulk PBMC T cells (not recorded which). Every receptor here comes from a woman between 18 and 70 years old in good health. Both conserved end residues are part of each CDR3. Each record gives: V gene, J gene, CDR3 protein.

TRBV9	TRBJ2-2	CASSVTPGTGGETGELFF
TRBV6-1	TRBJ2-7	CANLGGARRNEQYF
TRBV4-1	TRBJ2-2	CASSQGLRSSGRNTGELFF
TRBV3-1	TRBJ2-5	CASSSSSGSGRVRGTQYF
TRBV11-1	TRBJ2-7	CASSLVADREEYGYEQYF
TRBV15	TRBJ1-2	CATKALQLYGYTF
TRBV6-1	TRBJ2-2	CASNYAANTGELFF
TRBV4-1	TRBJ1-2	CASSQDLNSVYGYTF
TRBV7-2	TRBJ2-3	CASSLASGGSPDTQYF
TRBV20-1	TRBJ2-7	CSATLRREADSYEQYF
TRBV20-1	TRBJ1-6	CSASAATNSPLHF
TRBV20-1	TRBJ2-1	CSADRQGFEGNEQFF
TRBV7-9	TRBJ2-1	CASTFGTGSPREQFF
TRBV9	TRBJ1-2	CASSVGTGAINYGYTF
TRBV20-1	TRBJ2-3	CSARSGTNTDTQYF
TRBV6-1	TRBJ2-7	CASRTSFQSSYEQYF
TRBV5-1	TRBJ1-3	CASSLSGTTGNTIYF
TRBV7-3	TRBJ2-5	CASSRNRAPVETQYF
TRBV30	TRBJ2-3	CAWNAGGDDTQYF
TRBV7-9	TRBJ1-6	CASSLEQYNSPLHF
TRBV20-1	TRBJ1-1	CSATQGSRNTEAFF
TRBV30	TRBJ1-5	CAWGAGTGGQPQHF
TRBV12-3/TRBV12-4	TRBJ1-1	CASSYTGETEAFF
TRBV20-1	TRBJ1-2	CSARASGMSYGYTF
TRBV2	TRBJ2-3	CASSLTSGRTDTQYF
TRBV21-1	TRBJ2-2	CASSSALDRGLAGELFF
TRBV27	TRBJ2-2	CASSFQGDPGELFF
TRBV11-2	TRBJ2-3	CASSRGTSGTDTQYF
TRBV28	TRBJ2-3	CASRILAGGDTQYF
TRBV2	TRBJ2-7	CASSEADFYEQYF